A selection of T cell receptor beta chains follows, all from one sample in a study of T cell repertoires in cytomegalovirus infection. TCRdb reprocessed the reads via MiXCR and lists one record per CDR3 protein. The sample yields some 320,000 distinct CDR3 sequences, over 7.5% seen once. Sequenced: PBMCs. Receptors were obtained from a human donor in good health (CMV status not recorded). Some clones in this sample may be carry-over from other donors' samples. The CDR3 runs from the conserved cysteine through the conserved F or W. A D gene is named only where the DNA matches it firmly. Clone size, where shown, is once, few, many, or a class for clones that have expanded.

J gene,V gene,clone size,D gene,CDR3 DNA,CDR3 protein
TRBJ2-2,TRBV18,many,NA,TGTGCCAGCTCATCCGGGACCACGAACACCGGGGAGCTGTTTTTT,CASSSGTTNTGELFF
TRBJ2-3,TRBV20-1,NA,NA,TGCAGTGCTAGAGATCCGAGGGGGGGAGCAGATACGCAGTATTTT,CSARDPRGGADTQYF
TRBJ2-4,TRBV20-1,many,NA,TGCAGTGCTAGAGAGTGGGAGACCCTAGCCAAAAACATTCAGTACTTC,CSAREWETLAKNIQYF
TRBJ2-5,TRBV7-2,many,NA,TGTGCCAGCAGCTCAGGAGGACCTTCGGGGGCCCAGTACTTC,CASSSGGPSGAQYF
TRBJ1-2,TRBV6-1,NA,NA,TGTGCCAGCAGTGCCCGGAGTCAAGGATATGGCTACACCTTC,CASSARSQGYGYTF
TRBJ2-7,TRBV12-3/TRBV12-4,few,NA,TGTGCCAGCAGAAGACAGGAACTAACCTACGAGCAGTACTTC,CASRRQELTYEQYF
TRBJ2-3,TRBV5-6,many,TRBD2,TGTGCCAGCAGCTTGAATATCCTAGCGGGATGGGATACGCAGTATTTT,CASSLNILAGWDTQYF
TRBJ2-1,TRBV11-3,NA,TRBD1,TGTGCCAGCAGCTTAACCCACAGGGACAGAGAGCAGTTCTTC,CASSLTHRDREQFF
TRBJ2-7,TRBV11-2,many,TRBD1,TGTGCCAGCAGCTTAGATCAACAGGGGGGCTACGAGCAGTACTTC,CASSLDQQGGYEQYF
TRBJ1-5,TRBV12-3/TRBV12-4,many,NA,TGTGCCAGCAGTTTAAAGCAAAGTCAGCCCCAGCATTTT,CASSLKQSQPQHF
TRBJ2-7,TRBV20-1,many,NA,TGCAGTGCTCGCCTCTTTGATTACGAGCAGTACTTC,CSARLFDYEQYF
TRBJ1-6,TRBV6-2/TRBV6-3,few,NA,TGTGCCAGCAGTTCACCCCGGCGGGGGTCACCCCTCCACTTT,CASSSPRRGSPLHF
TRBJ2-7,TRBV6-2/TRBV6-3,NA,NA,TGTGCCGCCCGGGATGAAAGAAGCGACGAGCAGTACTTC,CAARDERSDEQYF
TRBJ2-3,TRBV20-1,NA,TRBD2,TGCAGTGCTAGAGTGGTGGCTAGCGGGAGGGCCGCAGATACGCAGTATTTT,CSARVVASGRAADTQYF
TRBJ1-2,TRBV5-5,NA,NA,TGTGCCAGCAGCTTGCGTGAACGGGACACCACATATGGCTACACCTTC,CASSLRERDTTYGYTF
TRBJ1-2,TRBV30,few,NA,TGTGCCCATCGTCCGGCTGTATTTGGCTACACCTTC,CAHRPAVFGYTF
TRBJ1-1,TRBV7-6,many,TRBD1,TGTGCCAGCAGCTTAGGACGGACAGGGCTAACTGAAGCTTTCTTT,CASSLGRTGLTEAFF
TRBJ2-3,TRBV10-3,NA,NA,TGTGCCATCAGTGAGACGATGGGGGATACGCAGTATTTT,CAISETMGDTQYF
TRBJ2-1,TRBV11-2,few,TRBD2,TGTGCCAGCAGCTTAGCGGGCGGGAGACGGGACAATGAGCAGTTCTTC,CASSLAGGRRDNEQFF
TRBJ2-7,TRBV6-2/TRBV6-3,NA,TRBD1,TGTGCCAGCAGTTTCCCGACAGGGGGCCCCTCCGAGCAGTACTTC,CASSFPTGGPSEQYF
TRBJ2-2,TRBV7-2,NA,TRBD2,TGTGCCAGCACCCGGACTAGCGGGAACACCGGGCAGCTGTTTTTT,CASTRTSGNTGQLFF
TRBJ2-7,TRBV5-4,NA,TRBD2,TGTGCCAGCAGCTTGAAAGCGGGAGACGGCGAGCAGTACTTC,CASSLKAGDGEQYF
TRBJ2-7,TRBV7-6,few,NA,TGTGCCAGCAGCTCTCCGGGACACCCGGACTTC,CASSSPGHPDF
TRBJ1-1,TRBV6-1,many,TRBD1,TGTGCCAGCAGCCACAGGGGGGAGAACACTGAAGCTTTCTTT,CASSHRGENTEAFF
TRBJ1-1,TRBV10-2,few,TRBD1,TGCGCCAGCATGGACAGGATGAACACTGAAGCTTTCTTT,CASMDRMNTEAFF
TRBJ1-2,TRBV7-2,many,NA,TGTGCCAGCAGCCTGGACAGTAGCATGTACGTGAACTATGGCTACACCTTC,CASSLDSSMYVNYGYTF
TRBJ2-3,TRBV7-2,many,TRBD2,TGTGCCAGCAGCTTAGACCTAGCGGGACTCACAGATACGCAGTATTTT,CASSLDLAGLTDTQYF
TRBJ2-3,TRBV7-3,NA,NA,TGTGCCAGCAGCTTAACGGGACACCACACAGATACGCAGTATTTT,CASSLTGHHTDTQYF
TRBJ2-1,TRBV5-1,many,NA,TGCGCCAGCAGCGACTTAGGTGAGCAGTTCTTC,CASSDLGEQFF
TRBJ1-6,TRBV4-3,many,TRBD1,TGCGCCAGCAGGAGGGGACAGGCGGTTAATTCACCCCTCCACTTT,CASRRGQAVNSPLHF
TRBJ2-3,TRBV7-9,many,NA,TGTGCCAGCAGCTTAGGCCGTGCGGGGGCTCGGACAGATACGCAGTATTTT,CASSLGRAGARTDTQYF
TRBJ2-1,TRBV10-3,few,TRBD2,TGTGCCATCAGCAGACGACTAGCGGGTAATATTTACAATGAGCAGTTCTTC,CAISRRLAGNIYNEQFF
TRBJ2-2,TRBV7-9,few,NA,TGTGCCAGCAGCTGGCCCGGGGAGCTGTTTTTT,CASSWPGELFF
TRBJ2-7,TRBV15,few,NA,TGTGCCACCAGCGAGGGGACAACTCTATACGAGCAGTACTTC,CATSEGTTLYEQYF